This T cell receptor (beta chain) was sequenced during a study of T-cell memory formation after mild COVID-19. Details on this clonotype: Its specificity is not known.

The CDR3 runs to 15 residues. Germline V gene lookup returns CDR1 SGHDN and CDR2 FVKESK. V was shortened by 4 bases and J by 6 bases, with 16 bases between the two germline ends. MiXCR, run by TCRdb on the 5' RACE reads, gives a single entry per CDR3 protein. The sample consists of over 350,000 distinct CDR3 sequences, less than 25% of them appearing once. Overall study findings and caveats: Within pre-infection memory, some responding clones were found, suggesting cross-reactive memory joined.

The TCR originated in an adult woman who had mild COVID-19 (a few samples of this study predate the infection). Cell type and time point are not known. Sample: PBMCs or a T cell subset sorted from them (not recorded which). This rearrangement joins TRBV14 to TRBJ2-1; no definite D call. In nucleotides, the CDR3 is TGTGCCAGCAGCCCCGTGCCATCCGGGCGCAATGAGCAGTTCTTC. It codes for CASSPVPSGRNEQFF.